This T cell receptor (beta chain) derives from a study of blood T cell repertoires in COVID-19. Study in general: Samples came from the United States, Italy and Spain, spanning acute and convalescent COVID-19.

Trimming cost V 2 bases and J 8 bases; bases outside gene matches: 6. This CDR3 comprises 14 residues. Germline-derived CDR1 and CDR2 are MNHEY and SVGAGI. TCRdb's table, derived via immunoSEQ multiplex PCR, lists solely in-frame clones and lacks some. Here the sample spans 200,000 to 300,000 clones, over 75% being singletons. Sequencing was done on a sample of peripheral blood. The V call is TRBV6-5, the J call TRBJ1-2, with 9 bases matching TRBD1. This TCR was recovered from a man in his fifties with COVID-19, enrolled during active disease. Here the CDR3 reads CASSYPGQGGGYTF. CDR3 sequence (DNA): TGTGCCAGCAGTTACCCGGGACAGGGAGGGGGCTACACCTTC.